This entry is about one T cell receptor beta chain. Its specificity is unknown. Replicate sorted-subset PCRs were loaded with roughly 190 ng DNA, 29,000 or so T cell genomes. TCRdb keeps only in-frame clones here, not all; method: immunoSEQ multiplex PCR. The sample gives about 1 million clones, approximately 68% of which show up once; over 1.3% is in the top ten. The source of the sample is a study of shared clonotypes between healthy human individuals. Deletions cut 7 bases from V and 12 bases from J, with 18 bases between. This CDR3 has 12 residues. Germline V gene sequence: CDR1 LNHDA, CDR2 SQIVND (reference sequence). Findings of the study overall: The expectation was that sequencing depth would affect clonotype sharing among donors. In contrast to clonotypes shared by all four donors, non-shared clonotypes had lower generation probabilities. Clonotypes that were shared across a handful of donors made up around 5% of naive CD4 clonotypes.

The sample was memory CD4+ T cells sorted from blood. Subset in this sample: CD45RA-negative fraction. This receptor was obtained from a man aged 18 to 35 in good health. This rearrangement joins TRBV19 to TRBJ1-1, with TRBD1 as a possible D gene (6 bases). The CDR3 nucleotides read TGTGCCAGTATGAAGATATCGCAGGGGACTTTCTTT. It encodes CASMKISQGTFF.